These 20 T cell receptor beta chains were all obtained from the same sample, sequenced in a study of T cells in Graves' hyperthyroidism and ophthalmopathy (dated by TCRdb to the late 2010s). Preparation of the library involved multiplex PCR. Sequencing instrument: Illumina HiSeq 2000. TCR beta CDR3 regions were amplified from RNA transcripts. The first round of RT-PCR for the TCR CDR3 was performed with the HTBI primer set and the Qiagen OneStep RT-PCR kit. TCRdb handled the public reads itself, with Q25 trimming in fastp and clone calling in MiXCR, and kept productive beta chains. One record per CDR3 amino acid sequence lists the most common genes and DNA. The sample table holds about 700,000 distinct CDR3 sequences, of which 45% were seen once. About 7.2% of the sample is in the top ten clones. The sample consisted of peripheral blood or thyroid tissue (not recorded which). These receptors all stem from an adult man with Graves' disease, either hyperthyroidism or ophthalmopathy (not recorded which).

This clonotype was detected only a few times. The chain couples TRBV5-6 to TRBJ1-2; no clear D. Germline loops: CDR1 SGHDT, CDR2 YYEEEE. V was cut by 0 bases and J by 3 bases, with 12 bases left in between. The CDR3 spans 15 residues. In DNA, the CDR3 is TGTGCCAGCAGCTTGGTAACCCCGATGGACTATGGCTACACCTTC. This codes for CASSLVTPMDYGYTF.

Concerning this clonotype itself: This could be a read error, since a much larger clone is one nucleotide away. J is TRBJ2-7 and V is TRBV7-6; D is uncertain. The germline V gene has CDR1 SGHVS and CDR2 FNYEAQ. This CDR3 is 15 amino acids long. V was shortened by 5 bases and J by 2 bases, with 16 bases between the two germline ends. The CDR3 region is CASSPKTRITYEQYF. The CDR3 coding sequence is TGTGCCAGCAGCCCGAAGACAAGGATCACCTACGAGCAGTACTTC.

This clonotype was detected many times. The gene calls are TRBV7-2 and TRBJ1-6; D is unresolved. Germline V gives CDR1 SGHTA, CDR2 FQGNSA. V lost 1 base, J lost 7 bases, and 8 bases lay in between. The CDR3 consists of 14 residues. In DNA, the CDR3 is TGTGCCAGCAGCTTAGACGTCAGGAATTCACCCCTCCACTTT. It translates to CASSLDVRNSPLHF.

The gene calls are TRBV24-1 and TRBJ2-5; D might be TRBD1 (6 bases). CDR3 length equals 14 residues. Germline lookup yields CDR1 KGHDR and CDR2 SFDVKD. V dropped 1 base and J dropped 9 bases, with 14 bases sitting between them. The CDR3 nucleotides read TGTGCCACCAGTGATTTAACAGGGCAGGCGCCCCAGTACTTC. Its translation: CATSDLTGQAPQYF.

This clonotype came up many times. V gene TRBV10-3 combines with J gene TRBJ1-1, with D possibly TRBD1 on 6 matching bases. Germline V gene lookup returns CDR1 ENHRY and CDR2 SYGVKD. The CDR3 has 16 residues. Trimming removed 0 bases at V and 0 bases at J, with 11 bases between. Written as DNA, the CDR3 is TGTGCCATCAGTGAGTCCGCGACAGGATTGAACACTGAAGCTTTCTTT. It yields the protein CAISESATGLNTEAFF.

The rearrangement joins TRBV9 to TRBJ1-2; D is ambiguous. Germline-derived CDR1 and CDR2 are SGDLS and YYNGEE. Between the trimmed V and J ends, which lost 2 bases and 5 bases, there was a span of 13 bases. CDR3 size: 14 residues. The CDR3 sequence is CASSVGGNTYGYTF. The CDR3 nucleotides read TGTGCCAGCAGCGTCGGCGGGAACACGTATGGCTACACCTTC. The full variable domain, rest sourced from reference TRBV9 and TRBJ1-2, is DSGVTQTPKHLITATGQRVTLRCSPRSGDLSVYWYQQSLDQGLQFLIQYYNGEERAKGNILERFSAQQFPDLHSELNLSSLELGDSALYFCASSVGGNTYGYTFGSGTRLTVV.

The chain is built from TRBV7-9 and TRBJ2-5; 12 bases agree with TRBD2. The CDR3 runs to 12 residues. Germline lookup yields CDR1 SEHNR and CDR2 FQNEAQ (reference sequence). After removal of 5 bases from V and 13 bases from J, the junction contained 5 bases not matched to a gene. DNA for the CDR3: TGTGCCAGCAGCGGACTAGCGGGGTCCCTGTACTTC. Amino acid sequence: CASSGLAGSLYF.

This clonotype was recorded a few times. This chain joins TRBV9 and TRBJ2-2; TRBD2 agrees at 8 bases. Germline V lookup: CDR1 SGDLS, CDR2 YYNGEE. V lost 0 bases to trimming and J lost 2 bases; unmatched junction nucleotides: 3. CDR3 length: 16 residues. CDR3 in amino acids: CASSVEAGANTGELFF. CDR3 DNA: TGTGCCAGCAGCGTAGAAGCGGGGGCCAACACCGGGGAGCTGTTTTTT.

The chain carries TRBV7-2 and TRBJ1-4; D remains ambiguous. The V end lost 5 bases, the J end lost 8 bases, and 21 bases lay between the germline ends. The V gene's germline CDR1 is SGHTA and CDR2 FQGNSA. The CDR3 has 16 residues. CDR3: CASSLSTGYVVEKLFF. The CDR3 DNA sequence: TGTGCCAGCAGCCTAAGCACCGGGTACGTGGTCGAAAAACTGTTTTTT.

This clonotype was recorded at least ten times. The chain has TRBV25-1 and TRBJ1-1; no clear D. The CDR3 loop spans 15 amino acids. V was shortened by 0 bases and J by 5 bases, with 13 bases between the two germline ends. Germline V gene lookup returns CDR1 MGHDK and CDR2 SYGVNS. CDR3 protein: CASSEYYKRATEAFF. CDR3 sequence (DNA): TGTGCCAGCAGTGAATATTACAAAAGGGCAACTGAAGCTTTCTTT.

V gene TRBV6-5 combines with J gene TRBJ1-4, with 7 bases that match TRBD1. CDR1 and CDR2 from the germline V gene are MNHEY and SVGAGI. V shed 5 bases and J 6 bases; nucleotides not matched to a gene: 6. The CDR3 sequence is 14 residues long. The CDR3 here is CASSTDTGDEKLFF. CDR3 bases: TGTGCCAGCAGTACGGACACAGGGGATGAAAAACTGTTTTTT.

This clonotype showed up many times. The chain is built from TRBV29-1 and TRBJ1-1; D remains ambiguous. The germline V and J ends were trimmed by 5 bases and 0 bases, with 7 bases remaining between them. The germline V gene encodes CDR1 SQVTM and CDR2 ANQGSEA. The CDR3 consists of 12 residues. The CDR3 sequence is CSVKGLNTEAFF. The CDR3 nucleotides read TGCAGCGTTAAAGGGTTGAACACTGAAGCTTTCTTT.

The CDR3 region is CSARGDLIDYEQYF. The CDR3 nucleotides are TGCAGTGCTAGAGGAGACCTAATAGACTACGAGCAGTACTTC. V is TRBV20-1 and J is TRBJ2-7; D call uncertain. This CDR3 has 14 residues. With 1 base removed from V and 3 bases from J, the gap between germline ends came to 13 bases. Germline V lookup: CDR1 DFQATT, CDR2 SNEGSKA (reference sequence).

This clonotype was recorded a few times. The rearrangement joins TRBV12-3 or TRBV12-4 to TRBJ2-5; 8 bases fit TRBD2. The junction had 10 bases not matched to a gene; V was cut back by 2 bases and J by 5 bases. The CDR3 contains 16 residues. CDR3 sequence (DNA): TGTGCCAGCAGTTTAACGACTAGCGTTGCTGGGGAGACCCAGTACTTC. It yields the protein CASSLTTSVAGETQYF.

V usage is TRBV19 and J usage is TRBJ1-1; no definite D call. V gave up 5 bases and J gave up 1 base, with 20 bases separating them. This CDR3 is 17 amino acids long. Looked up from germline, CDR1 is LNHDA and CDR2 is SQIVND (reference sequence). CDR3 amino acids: CASSHQRTAWENTEAFF. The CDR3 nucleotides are TGTGCCAGTAGTCACCAACGGACCGCCTGGGAGAACACTGAAGCTTTCTTT.

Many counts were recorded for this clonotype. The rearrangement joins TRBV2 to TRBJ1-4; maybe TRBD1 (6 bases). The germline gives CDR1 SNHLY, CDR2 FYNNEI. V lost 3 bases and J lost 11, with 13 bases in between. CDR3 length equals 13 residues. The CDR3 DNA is TGTGCCAGCAGTGACTACAGGGAGGAGAAACTGTTTTTT. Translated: CASSDYREEKLFF.

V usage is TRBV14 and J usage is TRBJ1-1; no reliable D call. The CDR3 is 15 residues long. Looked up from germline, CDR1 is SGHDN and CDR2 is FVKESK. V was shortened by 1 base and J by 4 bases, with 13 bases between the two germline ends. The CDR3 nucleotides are TGTGCCAGCAGCCAAGGGAATAGGCGTATCACTGAAGCTTTCTTT. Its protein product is CASSQGNRRITEAFF.

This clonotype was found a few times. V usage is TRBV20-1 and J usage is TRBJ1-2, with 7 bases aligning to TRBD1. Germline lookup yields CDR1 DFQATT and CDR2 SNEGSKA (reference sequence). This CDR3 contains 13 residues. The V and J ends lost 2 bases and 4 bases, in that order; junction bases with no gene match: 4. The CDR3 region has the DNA TGCAGTGCTAGAAGCGGGACAGCCTATGGCTACACCTTC. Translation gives CSARSGTAYGYTF.

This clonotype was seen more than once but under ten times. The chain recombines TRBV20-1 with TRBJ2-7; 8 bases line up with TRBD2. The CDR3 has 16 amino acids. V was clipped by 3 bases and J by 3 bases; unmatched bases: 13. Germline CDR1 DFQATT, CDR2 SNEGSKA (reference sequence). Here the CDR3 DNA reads TGCAGTGCTAGTCGCGGCGGCGGGAGGACCCTCTACGAGCAGTACTTC. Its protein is CSASRGGGRTLYEQYF.

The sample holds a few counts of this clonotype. The CDR3 reads CASSLGLVSYEQYF. CDR3 nucleotides: TGTGCCAGCAGCTTAGGACTAGTCTCCTACGAGCAGTACTTC. The chain joins TRBV7-2 to TRBJ2-7; tentatively, D is TRBD2 (6 bases). V lost 1 base and J 0 bases, leaving 7 bases between the germline ends. The CDR3 is made up of 14 amino acids. Germline CDR1 and CDR2: SGHTA and FQGNSA.